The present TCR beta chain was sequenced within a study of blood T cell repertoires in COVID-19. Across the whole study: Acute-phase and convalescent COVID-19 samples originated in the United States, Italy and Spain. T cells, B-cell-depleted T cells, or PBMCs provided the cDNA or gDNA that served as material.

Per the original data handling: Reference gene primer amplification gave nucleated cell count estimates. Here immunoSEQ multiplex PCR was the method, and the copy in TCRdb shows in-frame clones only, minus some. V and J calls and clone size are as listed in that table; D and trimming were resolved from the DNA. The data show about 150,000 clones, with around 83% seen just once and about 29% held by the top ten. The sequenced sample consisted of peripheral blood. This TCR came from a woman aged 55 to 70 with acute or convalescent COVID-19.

The CDR3, as DNA: TGTGCCAGCAGTGACTCTTTCCCAGGGGGCAGCACTGGGGCCAACGTCCTGACTTTC. Its translation: CASSDSFPGGSTGANVLTF. The V gene is TRBV6-4, the J gene TRBJ2-6, with 8 bases that match TRBD1. CDR1 is MRHNA and CDR2 is SNTAGT in the germline V gene. V trimming: 0 bases; J trimming: 2 bases; junction bases outside the gene matches: 9. The CDR3 covers 19 residues.